Here is one T cell receptor beta chain with its context. Its specificity is unknown. The junction does not match germline at one end; this may be a read error. The data were taken from a study of cytomegalovirus exposure and HLA in healthy donors. Study outcomes and limitations: CMV serostatus was the only recorded immune exposure for donors. The analysis excluded some indistinguishable V segments, including TRBV6-2 and TRBV6-3.

PCR was performed using 60 Vbeta and 13 Jbeta primers. Sequenced by immunoSEQ multiplex PCR; TCRdb stores in-frame clones only, minus some. The table has about 90,000 clones, over 55% seen once. CDR1 is SSHAT and CDR2 is FNYEAQ in the germline V gene (reference sequence). This CDR3 region has 13 residues. The TCR originated in a woman under 30 in good health and CMV-seropositive. V gene TRBV7-7 combines with J gene TRBJ2-5, with 7 bases fitting TRBD1. The sample taken for sequencing was PBMCs. In DNA form, the CDR3 reads TGTGCTAGCAGCTCAGGGGGAATGGAGACCCAGTACTTC. Its protein product is CASSSGGMETQYF.